A single T cell receptor (beta chain) is shown here with its context. Its specificity is unknown. Once RNA had been extracted, it was reverse transcribed into cDNA to act as the sequencing template. The method was immunoSEQ multiplex PCR; TCRdb's version includes in-frame clones alone and lacks a portion of them. The sample lists under 150,000 clones, roughly 82% occurring once. Treatment denoted: oral pan-JAK inhibitor, 5-10 mg twice daily. The investigators collected lesional scalp punch biopsies and peripheral blood from alopecia areata patients. The entry originates in a study of CD8+ T cells in alopecia areata. At the level of the study: Patients in the treated group were given tofacitinib by mouth, 5 to 10 mg twice a day. Tofacitinib lasted 6 to 18 months, then 6 months off drug. Study-wide findings and caveats: Both scalp clonality and the expanded CD8+ clones among the top 100 showed a significant decrease with tofacitinib.

V was clipped by 1 base and J by 0 bases, with 10 bases between them. Germline V lookup: CDR1 LNHNV, CDR2 YYDKDF (reference sequence). The CDR3 sequence is 16 residues long. The sequence came from a human donor with alopecia areata. The input for sequencing was CD8+ T cells sorted from blood, taken at week 4, from a patient treated with tofacitinib. This chain joins TRBV15 and TRBJ1-5; D ambiguous. The CDR3 DNA reads as TGTGCCACCAGCAGAGTAGGGAGTTATAGCAATCAGCCCCAGCATTTT. This gives the protein CATSRVGSYSNQPQHF. Complete variable domain (other parts from reference TRBV15 and TRBJ1-5): DAMVIQNPRYQVTQFGKPVTLSCSQTLNHNVMYWYQQKSSQAPKLLFHYYDKDFNNEADTPDNFQSRRPNTSFCFLDIRSPGLGDTAMYLCATSRVGSYSNQPQHFGDGTRLSIL.